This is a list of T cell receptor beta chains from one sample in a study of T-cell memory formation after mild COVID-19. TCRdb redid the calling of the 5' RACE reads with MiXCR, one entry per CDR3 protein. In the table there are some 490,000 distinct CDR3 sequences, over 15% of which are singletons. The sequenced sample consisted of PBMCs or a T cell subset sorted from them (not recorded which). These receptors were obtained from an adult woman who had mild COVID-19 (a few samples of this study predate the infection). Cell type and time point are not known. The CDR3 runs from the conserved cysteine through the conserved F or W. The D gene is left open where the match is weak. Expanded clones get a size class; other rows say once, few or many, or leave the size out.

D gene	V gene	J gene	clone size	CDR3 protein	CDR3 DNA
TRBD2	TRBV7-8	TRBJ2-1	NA	CASTPGRGFVNEQFF	TGTGCCAGCACCCCAGGGAGGGGATTCGTGAATGAGCAGTTCTTC
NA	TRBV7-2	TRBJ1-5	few	CASSLAPGQPQHF	TGTGCCAGCTCCCTCGCCCCGGGGCAGCCCCAGCATTTT
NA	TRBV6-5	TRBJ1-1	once	CASNSRVMNTEAFF	TGTGCCAGCAACTCCCGGGTGATGAACACTGAAGCTTTCTTT
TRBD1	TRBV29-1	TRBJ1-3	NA	CSASQGDLNTIYF	TGCAGCGCATCACAGGGGGATCTCAACACCATATATTTT
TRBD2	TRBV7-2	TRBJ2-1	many	CASSLSAGGYNEQFF	TGTGCCAGCAGCTTATCCGCGGGAGGGTACAATGAGCAGTTCTTC
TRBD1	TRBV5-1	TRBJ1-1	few	CASSTEQGVGTEAFF	TGCGCCAGCAGCACCGAACAGGGGGTAGGGACTGAAGCTTTCTTT
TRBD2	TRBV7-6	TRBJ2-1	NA	CASSPLGRGGLNEQFF	TGTGCCAGCAGCCCTCTAGGGCGGGGGGGCCTAAATGAGCAGTTCTTC
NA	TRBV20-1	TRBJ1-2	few	CSARDRDYGYTF	TGCAGTGCTAGAGACAGGGACTATGGCTACACCTTC
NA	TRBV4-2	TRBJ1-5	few	CASSQARGLSNQPQHF	TGTGCCAGCAGCCAAGCCAGGGGATTGAGCAATCAGCCCCAGCATTTT
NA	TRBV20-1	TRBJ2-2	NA	CSARPSGQGITGELFF	TGCAGTGCTAGACCCTCGGGGCAGGGCATCACCGGGGAGCTGTTTTTT
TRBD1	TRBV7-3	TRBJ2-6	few	CASSPGQGEGGANVLTF	TGTGCCAGCAGCCCAGGACAGGGTGAAGGTGGGGCCAACGTCCTGACTTTC
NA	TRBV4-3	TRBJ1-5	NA	CASSQDGWQGFNQPQHF	TGCGCCAGCAGCCAAGATGGGTGGCAGGGATTTAATCAGCCCCAGCATTTT
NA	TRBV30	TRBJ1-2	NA	CAWTPRGYGYTF	TGTGCCTGGACCCCCCGGGGCTATGGCTACACCTTC
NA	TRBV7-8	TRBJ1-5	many	CASSLGTYSNQPQHF	TGTGCCAGCAGCTTAGGGACATACAGCAATCAGCCCCAGCATTTT
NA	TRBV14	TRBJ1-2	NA	CASRRTGAYGYTF	TGTGCCAGCAGGCGAACAGGTGCTTATGGCTACACCTTC
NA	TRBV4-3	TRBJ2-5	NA	CASSQEMTTGETQYF	TGCGCCAGCAGCCAAGAAATGACGACCGGAGAGACCCAGTACTTC
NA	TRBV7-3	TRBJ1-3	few	CASSLLWVNTIYF	TGTGCCAGCAGCCTCCTCTGGGTAAACACCATATATTTT
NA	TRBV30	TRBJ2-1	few	CAWSVIEQFF	TGTGCCTGGAGTGTAATTGAGCAGTTCTTC
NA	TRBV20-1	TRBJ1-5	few	CSASGQGDNQPQHF	TGCAGTGCTAGTGGTCAGGGCGACAATCAGCCCCAGCATTTT
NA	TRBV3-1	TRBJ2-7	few	CASTDGYEQYF	TGTGCCAGCACCGACGGCTACGAGCAGTACTTC
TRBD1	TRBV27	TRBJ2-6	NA	CASSLMDRGDSGANVLTF	TGTGCCAGCAGTCTAATGGACAGGGGGGACTCTGGGGCCAACGTCCTGACTTTC
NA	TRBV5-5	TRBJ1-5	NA	CASSLDPGVRRQHF	TGTGCCAGCAGCTTGGACCCAGGCGTGCGCCGCCAGCATTTT
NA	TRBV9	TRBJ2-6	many	CASSSPIALRANVLTF	TGTGCCAGCAGCTCCCCCATCGCCCTGAGGGCCAACGTCCTGACTTTC
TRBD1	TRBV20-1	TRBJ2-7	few	CSALEGDRPYEQYF	TGCAGTGCCTTAGAGGGGGACAGACCCTACGAGCAGTACTTC
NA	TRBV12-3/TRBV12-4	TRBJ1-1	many	CASSVQENTEAFF	TGTGCCAGCAGTGTCCAGGAGAACACTGAAGCTTTCTTT
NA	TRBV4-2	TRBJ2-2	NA	CASSLWRTNTGELFF	TGTGCCAGCAGCCTTTGGCGGACCAACACCGGGGAGCTGTTTTTT
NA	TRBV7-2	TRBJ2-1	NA	CASSAGQSYNEQFF	TGTGCCAGCAGCGCAGGACAAAGCTACAATGAGCAGTTCTTC
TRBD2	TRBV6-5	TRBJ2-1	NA	CASRLEGSSGYNEQFF	TGTGCCAGCAGGTTAGAGGGGAGTAGCGGGTACAATGAGCAGTTCTTC
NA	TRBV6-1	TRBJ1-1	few	CASQIGPKPEAFF	TGTGCCAGCCAGATCGGACCGAAGCCTGAAGCTTTCTTT
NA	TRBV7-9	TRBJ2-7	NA	CASSLEGQPGEQYF	TGTGCCAGCAGCTTAGAAGGACAGCCGGGCGAGCAGTACTTC
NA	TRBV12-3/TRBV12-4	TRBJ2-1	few	CASSFMIPEQFF	TGTGCCAGCAGTTTTATGATACCTGAGCAGTTCTTC
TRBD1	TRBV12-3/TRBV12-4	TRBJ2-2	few	CASSLTGHPGGELFF	TGTGCCAGCAGTTTGACAGGGCACCCGGGCGGGGAGCTGTTTTTT
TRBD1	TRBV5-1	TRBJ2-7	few	CASSSGTGEKSYEQYF	TGCGCCAGCAGCTCCGGGACAGGGGAAAAGTCCTACGAGCAGTACTTC
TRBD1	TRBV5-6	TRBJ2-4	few	CASSLIGQGASAKNIQYF	TGTGCCAGCAGCTTGATCGGACAGGGGGCTTCAGCCAAAAACATTCAGTACTTC
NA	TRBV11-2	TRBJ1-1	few	CASSLKVEAFF	TGTGCCAGCAGCTTAAAGGTAGAAGCTTTCTTT
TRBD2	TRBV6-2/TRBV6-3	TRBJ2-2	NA	CASSYGGRDTGELFF	TGTGCCAGCAGTTACGGCGGGAGGGACACCGGGGAGCTGTTTTTT
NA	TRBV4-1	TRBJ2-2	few	CASGSNTGELFF	TGCGCCAGCGGAAGTAACACCGGGGAGCTGTTTTTT
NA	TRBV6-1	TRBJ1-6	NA	CASSEAGRQNNSPLHF	TGTGCCAGCAGTGAAGCGGGCAGGCAGAATAATTCACCCCTCCACTTT
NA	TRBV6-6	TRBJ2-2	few	CASSYVAGSGELFF	TGTGCCAGCAGTTACGTGGCAGGGTCCGGGGAGCTGTTTTTT
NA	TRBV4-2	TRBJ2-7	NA	CASSQEDEEQYF	TGTGCCAGCAGCCAAGAAGATGAAGAGCAGTACTTC
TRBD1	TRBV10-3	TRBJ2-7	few	CAISGYTGQNYEQYF	TGTGCCATCAGCGGATATACGGGACAGAACTACGAGCAGTACTTC
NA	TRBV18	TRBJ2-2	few	CASSPNQPGYTGELFF	TGTGCCAGCTCACCAAATCAGCCGGGGTACACCGGGGAGCTGTTTTTT